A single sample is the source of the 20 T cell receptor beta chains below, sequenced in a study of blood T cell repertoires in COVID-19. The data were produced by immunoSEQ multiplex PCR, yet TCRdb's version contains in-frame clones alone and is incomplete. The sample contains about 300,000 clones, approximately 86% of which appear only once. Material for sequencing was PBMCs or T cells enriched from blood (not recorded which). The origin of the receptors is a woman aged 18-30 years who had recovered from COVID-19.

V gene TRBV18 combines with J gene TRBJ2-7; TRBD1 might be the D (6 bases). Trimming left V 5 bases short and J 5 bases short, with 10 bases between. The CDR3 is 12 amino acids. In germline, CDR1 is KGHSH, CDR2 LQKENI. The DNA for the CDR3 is TGTGCCAGCTCAATACGGGACAACGAGCAGTACTTC. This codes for CASSIRDNEQYF.

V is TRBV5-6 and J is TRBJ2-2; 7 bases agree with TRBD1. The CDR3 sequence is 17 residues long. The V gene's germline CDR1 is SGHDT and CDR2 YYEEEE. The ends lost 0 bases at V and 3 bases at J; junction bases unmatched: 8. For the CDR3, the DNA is TGTGCCAGCAGCTTGGCTACAGGGGAAATCGACACCGGGGAGCTGTTTTTT. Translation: CASSLATGEIDTGELFF.

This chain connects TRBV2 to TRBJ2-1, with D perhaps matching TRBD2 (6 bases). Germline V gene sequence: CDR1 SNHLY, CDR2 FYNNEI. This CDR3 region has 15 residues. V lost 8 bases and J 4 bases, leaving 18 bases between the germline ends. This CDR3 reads CASPGDSGPYNEQFF. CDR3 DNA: TGTGCCAGCCCTGGGGATAGCGGCCCTTACAATGAGCAGTTCTTC.

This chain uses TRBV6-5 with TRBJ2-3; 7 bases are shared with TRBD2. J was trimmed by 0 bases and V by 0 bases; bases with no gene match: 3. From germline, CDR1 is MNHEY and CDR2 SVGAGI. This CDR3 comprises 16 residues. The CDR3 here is CASSYSPSGSTDTQYF. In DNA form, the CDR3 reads TGTGCCAGCAGTTACTCCCCTAGCGGTAGCACAGATACGCAGTATTTT.

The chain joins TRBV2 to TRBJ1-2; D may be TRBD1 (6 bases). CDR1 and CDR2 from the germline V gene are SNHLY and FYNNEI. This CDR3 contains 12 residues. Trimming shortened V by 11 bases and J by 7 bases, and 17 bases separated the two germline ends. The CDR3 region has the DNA TGTGCCCTTTCGGGCAGGGGACGTGGCTACACCTTC. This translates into CALSGRGRGYTF.

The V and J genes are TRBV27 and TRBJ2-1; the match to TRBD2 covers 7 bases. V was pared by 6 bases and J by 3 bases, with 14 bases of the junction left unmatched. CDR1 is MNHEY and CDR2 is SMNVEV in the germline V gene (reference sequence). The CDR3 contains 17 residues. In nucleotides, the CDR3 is TGTGCCAGCAGGCCGACTAGCACCCTTCCGGGCTACAATGAGCAGTTCTTC. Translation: CASRPTSTLPGYNEQFF.

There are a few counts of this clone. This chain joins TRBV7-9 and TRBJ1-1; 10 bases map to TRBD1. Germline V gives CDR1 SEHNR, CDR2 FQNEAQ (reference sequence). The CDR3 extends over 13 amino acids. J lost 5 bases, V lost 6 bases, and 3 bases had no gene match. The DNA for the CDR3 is TGTGCCAGCAGACAGGGACAGGGGACTGAAGCTTTCTTT. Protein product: CASRQGQGTEAFF.

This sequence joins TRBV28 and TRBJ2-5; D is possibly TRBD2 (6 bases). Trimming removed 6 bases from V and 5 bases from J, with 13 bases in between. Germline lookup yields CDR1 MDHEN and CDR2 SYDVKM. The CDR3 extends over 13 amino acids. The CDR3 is CASRLSGLETQYF. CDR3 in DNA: TGTGCCAGCAGGCTTAGCGGCTTGGAGACCCAGTACTTC. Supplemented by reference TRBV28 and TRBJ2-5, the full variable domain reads DVKVTQSSRYLVKRTGEKVFLECVQDMDHENMFWYRQDPGLGLRLIYFSYDVKMKEKGDIPEGYSVSREKKERFSLILESASTNQTSMYLCASRLSGLETQYFGPGTRLLVL.

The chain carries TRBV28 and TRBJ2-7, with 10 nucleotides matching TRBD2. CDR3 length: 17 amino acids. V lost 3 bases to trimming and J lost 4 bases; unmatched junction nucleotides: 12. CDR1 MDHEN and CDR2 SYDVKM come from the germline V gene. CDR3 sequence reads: CASSFTPGAGGLYEQYF. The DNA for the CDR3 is TGTGCCAGCAGTTTTACACCGGGAGCGGGGGGGCTGTACGAGCAGTACTTC.

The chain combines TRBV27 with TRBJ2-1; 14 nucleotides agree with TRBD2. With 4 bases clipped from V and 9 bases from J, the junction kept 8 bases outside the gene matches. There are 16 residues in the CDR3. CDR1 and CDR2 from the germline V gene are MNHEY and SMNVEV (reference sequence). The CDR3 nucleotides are TGTGCCAGCAGTTCGACTAGCGGGAGGGGCGCGGGTGAGCAGTTCTTC. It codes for CASSSTSGRGAGEQFF.

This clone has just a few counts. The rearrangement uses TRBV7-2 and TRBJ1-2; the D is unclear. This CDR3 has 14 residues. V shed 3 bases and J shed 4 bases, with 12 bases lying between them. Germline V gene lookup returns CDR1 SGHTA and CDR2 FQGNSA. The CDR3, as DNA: TGTGCCAGCAGCTTGCTGGGAGGGCTCTATGGCTACACCTTC. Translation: CASSLLGGLYGYTF.

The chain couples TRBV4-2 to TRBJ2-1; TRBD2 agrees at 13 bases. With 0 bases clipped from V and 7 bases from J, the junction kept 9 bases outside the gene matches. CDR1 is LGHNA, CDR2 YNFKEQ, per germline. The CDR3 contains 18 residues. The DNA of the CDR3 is TGTGCCAGCAGCCAAGAGGGGGAACTAGCGGGAGGGCGTAATGAGCAGTTCTTC. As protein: CASSQEGELAGGRNEQFF.

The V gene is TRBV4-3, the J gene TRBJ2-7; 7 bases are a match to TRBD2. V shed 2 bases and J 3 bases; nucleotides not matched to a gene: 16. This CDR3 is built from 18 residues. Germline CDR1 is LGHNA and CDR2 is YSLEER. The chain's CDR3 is CASSQTTRTGGGDYEQYF. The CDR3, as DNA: TGCGCCAGCAGCCAAACGACCCGGACTGGTGGGGGGGACTACGAGCAGTACTTC.

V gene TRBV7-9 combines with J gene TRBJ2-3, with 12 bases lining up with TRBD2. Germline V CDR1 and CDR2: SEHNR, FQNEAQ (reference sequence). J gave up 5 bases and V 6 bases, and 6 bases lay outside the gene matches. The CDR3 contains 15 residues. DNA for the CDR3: TGTGCCAGCAGAAGACTAGCGGGAGTGGGAGATACGCAGTATTTT. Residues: CASRRLAGVGDTQYF.

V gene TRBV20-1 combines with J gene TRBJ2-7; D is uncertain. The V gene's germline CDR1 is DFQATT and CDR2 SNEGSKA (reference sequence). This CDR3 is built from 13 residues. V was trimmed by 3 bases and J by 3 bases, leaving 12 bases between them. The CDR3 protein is CSASGLTFYEQYF. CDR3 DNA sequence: TGCAGTGCTAGTGGCCTAACTTTCTACGAGCAGTACTTC.

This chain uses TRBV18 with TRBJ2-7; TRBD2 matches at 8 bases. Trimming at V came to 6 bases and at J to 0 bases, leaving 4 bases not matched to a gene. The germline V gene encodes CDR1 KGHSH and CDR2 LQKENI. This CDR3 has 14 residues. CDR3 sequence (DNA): TGTGCCAGCTCGGGGACTAGTGCCTCCTACGAGCAGTACTTC. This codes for CASSGTSASYEQYF. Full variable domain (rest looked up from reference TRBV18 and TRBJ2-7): NAGVMQNPRHLVRRRGQEARLRCSPMKGHSHVYWYRQLPEEGLKFMVYLQKENIIDESGMPKERFSAEFPKEGPSILRIQQVVRGDSAAYFCASSGTSASYEQYFGPGTRLTVT.

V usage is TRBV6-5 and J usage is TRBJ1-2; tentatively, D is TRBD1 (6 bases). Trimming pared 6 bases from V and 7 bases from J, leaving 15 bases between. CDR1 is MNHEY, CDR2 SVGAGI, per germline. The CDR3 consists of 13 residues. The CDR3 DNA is TGTGCCAGCAGACGTACAGGGTTCGGTGGCTACACCTTC. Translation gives CASRRTGFGGYTF.

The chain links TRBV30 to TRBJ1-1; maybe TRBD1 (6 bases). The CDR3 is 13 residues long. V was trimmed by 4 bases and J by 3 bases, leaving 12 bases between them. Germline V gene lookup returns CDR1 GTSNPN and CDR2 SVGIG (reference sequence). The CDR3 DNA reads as TGTGCCTGGACCCGGGACATTGACACTGAAGCTTTCTTT. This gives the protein CAWTRDIDTEAFF.

The CDR3 spells CASSQDGGAAYNEQFF. The CDR3 bases are TGTGCCAGCAGCCAAGACGGGGGGGCCGCCTACAATGAGCAGTTCTTC. This rearrangement joins TRBV3-1 (or the pseudogene TRBV3-2) to TRBJ2-1, with 8 positions matching TRBD2. Germline V gives CDR1 LGHDT, CDR2 YNNKEL (reference sequence). CDR3 length equals 16 residues. The junction had 3 bases not matched to a gene; V was cut back by 0 bases and J by 2 bases.

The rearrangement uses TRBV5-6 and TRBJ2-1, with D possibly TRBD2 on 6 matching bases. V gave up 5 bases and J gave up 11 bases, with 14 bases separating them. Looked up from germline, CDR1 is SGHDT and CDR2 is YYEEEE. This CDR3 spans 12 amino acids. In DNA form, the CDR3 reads TGTGCCAGCAGGACCTCGGGGGTACAGCAGTTCTTC. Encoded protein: CASRTSGVQQFF.